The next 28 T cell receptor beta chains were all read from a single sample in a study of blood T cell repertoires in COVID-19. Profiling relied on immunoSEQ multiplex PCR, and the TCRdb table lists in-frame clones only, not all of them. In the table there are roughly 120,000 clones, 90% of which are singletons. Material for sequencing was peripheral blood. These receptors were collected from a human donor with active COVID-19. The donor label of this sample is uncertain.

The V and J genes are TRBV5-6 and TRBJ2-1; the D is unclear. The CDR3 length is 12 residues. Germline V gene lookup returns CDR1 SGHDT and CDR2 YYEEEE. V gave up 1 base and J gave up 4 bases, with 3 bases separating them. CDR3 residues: CASSLPYNEQFF. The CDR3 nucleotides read TGTGCCAGCAGCTTGCCTTACAATGAGCAGTTCTTC.

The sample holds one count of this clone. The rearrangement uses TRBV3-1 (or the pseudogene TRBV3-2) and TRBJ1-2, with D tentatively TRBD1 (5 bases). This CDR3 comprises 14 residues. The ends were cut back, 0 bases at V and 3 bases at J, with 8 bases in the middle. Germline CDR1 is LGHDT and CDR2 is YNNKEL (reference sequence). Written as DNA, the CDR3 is TGTGCCAGCAGCCAAGATGGGGCAGACTATGGCTACACCTTC. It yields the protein CASSQDGADYGYTF.

CDR3 coding DNA: TGTGCCAGCAGCGTCCGGGGGGGGACGAACACCGGGGAGCTGTTTTTT. Its protein product is CASSVRGGTNTGELFF. The chain joins TRBV9 to TRBJ2-2, with 8 bases that match TRBD2. The CDR3 runs 16 residues. V trimming: 2 bases; J trimming: 0 bases; junction bases outside the gene matches: 3. Germline lookup yields CDR1 SGDLS and CDR2 YYNGEE.

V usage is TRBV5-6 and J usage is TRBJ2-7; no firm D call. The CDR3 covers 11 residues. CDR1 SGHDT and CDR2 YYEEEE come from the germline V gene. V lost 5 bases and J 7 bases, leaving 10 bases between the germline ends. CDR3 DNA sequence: TGTGCCAGCAGTTTTTCCGGGGAGCAGTACTTC. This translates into CASSFSGEQYF.

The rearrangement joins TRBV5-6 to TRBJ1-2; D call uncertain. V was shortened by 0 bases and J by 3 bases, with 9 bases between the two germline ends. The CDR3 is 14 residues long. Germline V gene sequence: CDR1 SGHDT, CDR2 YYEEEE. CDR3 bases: TGTGCCAGCAGCTTGGCTCCAGGCTACTATGGCTACACCTTC. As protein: CASSLAPGYYGYTF.

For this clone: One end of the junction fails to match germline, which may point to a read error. The CDR3 DNA reads TGTGCCAGCAGTTACCCTACAGGGGGCCTGACTGGAGCTTTCTTT. Translated: CASSYPTGGLTGAFF. The V and J genes are TRBV6-6 and TRBJ1-1; 9 nucleotides align to TRBD1. The CDR3 totals 15 residues. CDR1 and CDR2 from the germline V gene are MNHNY and SVGAGI (reference sequence).

CDR3 amino acids: CSVAGGAHYEQYF. The CDR3 bases are TGCAGCGTTGCGGGGGGGGCCCACTACGAGCAGTACTTC. The chain couples TRBV29-1 to TRBJ2-7, with 8 positions matching TRBD2. The V and J ends lost 4 bases and 3 bases, in that order; junction bases with no gene match: 5. CDR3 length equals 13 residues. The V gene's germline CDR1 is SQVTM and CDR2 ANQGSEA.

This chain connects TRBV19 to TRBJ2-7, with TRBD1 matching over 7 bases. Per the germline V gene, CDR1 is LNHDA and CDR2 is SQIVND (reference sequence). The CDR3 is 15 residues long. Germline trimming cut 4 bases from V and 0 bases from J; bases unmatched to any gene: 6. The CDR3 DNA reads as TGTGCCAGTAGTACCCGGGACAGCTCCTCCTACGAGCAGTACTTC. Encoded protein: CASSTRDSSSYEQYF.

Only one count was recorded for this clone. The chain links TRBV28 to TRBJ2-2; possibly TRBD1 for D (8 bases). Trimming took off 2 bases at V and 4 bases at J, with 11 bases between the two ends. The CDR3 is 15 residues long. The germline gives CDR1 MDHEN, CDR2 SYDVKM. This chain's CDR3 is CASSLTGGGTGELFF. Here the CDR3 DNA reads TGTGCCAGCAGTTTAACAGGGGGGGGCACCGGGGAGCTGTTTTTT.

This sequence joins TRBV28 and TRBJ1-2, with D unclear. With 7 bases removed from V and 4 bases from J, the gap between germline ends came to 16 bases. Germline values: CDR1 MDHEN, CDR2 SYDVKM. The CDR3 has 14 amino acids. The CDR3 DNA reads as TGTGCCAGCACTTTCTCGGCAGGCCTCTATGGCTACACCTTC. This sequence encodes CASTFSAGLYGYTF.

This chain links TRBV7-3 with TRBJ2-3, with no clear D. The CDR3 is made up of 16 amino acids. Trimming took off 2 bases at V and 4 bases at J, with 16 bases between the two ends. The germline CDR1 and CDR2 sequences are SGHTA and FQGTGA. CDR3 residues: CASSLVVQAPPDTQYF. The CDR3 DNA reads TGTGCCAGCAGCTTAGTGGTTCAGGCCCCCCCAGATACGCAGTATTTT.

CDR3 in DNA: TGTGCCAGCAGTTACTCCCTCGGGGGTCAGTACTTC. It specifies CASSYSLGGQYF. The rearrangement links TRBV6-2 or TRBV6-3 to TRBJ2-5, with D perhaps matching TRBD2 (6 bases). CDR3 length equals 12 residues. CDR1 and CDR2 (germline): MNHEY, SVGEGT. V dropped 0 bases and J dropped 11 bases, with 10 bases sitting between them.

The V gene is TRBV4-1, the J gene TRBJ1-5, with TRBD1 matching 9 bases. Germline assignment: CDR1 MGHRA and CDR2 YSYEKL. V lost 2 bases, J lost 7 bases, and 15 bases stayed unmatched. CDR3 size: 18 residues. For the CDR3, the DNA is TGCGCCAGCAGCCAAAAGGGGCCTCTACAGGGGGCTGGGCAGCCCCAGCATTTT. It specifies CASSQKGPLQGAGQPQHF.

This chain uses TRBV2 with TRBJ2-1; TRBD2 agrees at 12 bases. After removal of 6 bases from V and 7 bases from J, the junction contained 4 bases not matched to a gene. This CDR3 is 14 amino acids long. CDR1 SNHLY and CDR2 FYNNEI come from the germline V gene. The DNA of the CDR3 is TGTGCCAGCAGAACTAGCGGGGGGCCGAATGAGCAGTTCTTC. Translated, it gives CASRTSGGPNEQFF.

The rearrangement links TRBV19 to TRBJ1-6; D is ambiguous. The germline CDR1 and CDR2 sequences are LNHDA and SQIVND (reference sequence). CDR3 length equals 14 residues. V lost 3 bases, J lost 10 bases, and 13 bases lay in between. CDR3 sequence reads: CASSISPGGSPLHF. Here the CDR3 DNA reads TGTGCCAGTAGTATTTCCCCAGGAGGATCACCCCTCCACTTT.

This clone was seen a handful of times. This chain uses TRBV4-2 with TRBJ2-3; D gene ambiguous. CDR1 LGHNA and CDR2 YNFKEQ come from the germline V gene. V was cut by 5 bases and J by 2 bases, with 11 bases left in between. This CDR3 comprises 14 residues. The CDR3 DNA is TGTGCCAGCAGCTCCCGTGGCATCACAGATACGCAGTATTTT. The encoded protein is CASSSRGITDTQYF.

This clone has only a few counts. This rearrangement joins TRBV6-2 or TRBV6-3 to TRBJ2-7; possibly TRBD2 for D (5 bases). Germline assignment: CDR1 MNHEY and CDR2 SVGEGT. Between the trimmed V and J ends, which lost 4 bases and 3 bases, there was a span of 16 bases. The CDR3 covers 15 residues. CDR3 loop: CASSSVGVTNYEQYF. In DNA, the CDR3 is TGTGCCAGCAGTTCTGTCGGGGTCACGAACTACGAGCAGTACTTC.

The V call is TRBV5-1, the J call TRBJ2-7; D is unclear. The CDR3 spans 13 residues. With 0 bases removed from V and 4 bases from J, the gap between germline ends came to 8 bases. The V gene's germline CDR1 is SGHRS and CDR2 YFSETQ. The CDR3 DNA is TGCGCCAGCAGCTTGGGCCAGTTATACGAGCAGTACTTC. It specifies CASSLGQLYEQYF.

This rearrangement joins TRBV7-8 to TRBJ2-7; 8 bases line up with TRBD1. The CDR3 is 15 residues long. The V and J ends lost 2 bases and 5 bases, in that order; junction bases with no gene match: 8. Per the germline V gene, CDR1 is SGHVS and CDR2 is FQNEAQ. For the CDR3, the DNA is TGTGCCAGCAGCTTAATCCAGGGGGCTAGAAACGAGCAGTACTTC. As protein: CASSLIQGARNEQYF.

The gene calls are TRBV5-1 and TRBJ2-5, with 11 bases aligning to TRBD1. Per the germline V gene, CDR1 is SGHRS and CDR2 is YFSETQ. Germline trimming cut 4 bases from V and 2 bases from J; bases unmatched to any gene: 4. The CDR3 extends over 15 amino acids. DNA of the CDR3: TGCGCCAGCAGCCCGGGGACAGGGGGTCAAGAGACCCAGTACTTC. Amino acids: CASSPGTGGQETQYF. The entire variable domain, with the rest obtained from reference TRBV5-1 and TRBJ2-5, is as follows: KAGVTQTPRYLIKTRGQQVTLSCSPISGHRSVSWYQQTPGQGLQFLFEYFSETQRNKGNFPGRFSGRQFSNSRSEMNVSTLELGDSALYLCASSPGTGGQETQYFGPGTRLLVL.

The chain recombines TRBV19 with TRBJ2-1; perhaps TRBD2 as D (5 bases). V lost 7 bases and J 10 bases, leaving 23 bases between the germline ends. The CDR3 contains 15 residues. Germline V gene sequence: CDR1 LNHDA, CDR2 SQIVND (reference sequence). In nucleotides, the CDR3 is TGTGCCAGTACCAAGCTAGCAACCTCGTCCCAGGAGCAGTTCTTC. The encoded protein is CASTKLATSSQEQFF.

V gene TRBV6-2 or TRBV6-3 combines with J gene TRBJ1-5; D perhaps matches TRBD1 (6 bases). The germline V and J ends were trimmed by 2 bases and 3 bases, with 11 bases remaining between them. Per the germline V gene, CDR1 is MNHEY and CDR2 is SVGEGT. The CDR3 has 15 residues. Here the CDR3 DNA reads TGTGCCAGCAGTTACCCCGACAGGCCCAATCAGCCCCAGCATTTT. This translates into CASSYPDRPNQPQHF.

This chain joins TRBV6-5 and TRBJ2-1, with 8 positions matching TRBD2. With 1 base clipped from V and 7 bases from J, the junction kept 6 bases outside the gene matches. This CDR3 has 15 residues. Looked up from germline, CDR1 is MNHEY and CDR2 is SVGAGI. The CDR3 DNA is TGTGCCAGCAGTTACTTTGCGGGGGGTCTGAATGAGCAGTTCTTC. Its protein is CASSYFAGGLNEQFF.

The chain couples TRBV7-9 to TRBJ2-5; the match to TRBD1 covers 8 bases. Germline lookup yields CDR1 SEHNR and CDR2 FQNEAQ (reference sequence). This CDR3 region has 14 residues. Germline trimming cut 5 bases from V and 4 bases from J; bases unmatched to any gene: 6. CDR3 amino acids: CASSPGTGGETQYF. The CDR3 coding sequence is TGTGCCAGCAGCCCCGGGACAGGCGGAGAGACCCAGTACTTC. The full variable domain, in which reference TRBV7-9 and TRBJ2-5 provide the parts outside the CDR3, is DTGVSQNPRHKITKRGQNVTFRCDPISEHNRLYWYRQTLGQGPEFLTYFQNEAQLEKSRLLSDRFSAERPKGSFSTLEIQRTEQGDSAMYLCASSPGTGGETQYFGPGTRLLVL.

CDR3 amino acids: CASSGQGGTNEKLFF. In DNA, the CDR3 is TGTGCCAGCAGCGGACAGGGAGGAACTAATGAAAAACTGTTTTTT. The chain recombines TRBV9 with TRBJ1-4; 7 nucleotides agree with TRBD1. This CDR3 is 15 amino acids long. V was pared by 3 bases and J by 1 base, with 3 bases of the junction left unmatched. Germline V gene data show CDR1 as SGDLS and CDR2 as YYNGEE.

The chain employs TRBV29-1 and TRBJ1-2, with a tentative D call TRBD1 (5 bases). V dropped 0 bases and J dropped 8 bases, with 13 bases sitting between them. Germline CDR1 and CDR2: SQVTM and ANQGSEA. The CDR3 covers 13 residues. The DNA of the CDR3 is TGCAGCGTTGAAGACGCGGGACTATTGGGCTACACCTTC. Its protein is CSVEDAGLLGYTF.

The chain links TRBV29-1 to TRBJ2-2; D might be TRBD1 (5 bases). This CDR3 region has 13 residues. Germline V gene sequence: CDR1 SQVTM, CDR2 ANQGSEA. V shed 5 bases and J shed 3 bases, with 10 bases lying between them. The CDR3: CSVKKGDTGELFF. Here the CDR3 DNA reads TGCAGCGTTAAGAAAGGGGACACCGGGGAGCTGTTTTTT.

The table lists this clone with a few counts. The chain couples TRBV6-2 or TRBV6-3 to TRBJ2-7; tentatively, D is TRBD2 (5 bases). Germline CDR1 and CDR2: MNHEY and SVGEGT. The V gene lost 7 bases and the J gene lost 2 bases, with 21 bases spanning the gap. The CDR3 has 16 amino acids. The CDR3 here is CASNPSSSRPPYEQYF. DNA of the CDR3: TGTGCCAGCAACCCCTCCTCTAGCCGGCCTCCCTACGAGCAGTACTTC.